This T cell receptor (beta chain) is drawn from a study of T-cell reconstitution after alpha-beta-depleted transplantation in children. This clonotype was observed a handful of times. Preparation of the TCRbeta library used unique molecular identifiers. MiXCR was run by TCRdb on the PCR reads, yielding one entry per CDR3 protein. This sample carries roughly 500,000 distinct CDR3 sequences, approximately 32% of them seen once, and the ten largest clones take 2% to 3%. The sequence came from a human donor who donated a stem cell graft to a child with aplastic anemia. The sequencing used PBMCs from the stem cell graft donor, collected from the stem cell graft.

In DNA, the CDR3 is TGTGCCAGCTCACCCCTTGCCCAGGGGTTGAACACTGAAGCTTTCTTT. Translation: CASSPLAQGLNTEAFF. The gene calls are TRBV18 and TRBJ1-1; perhaps TRBD1 as D (6 bases). This CDR3 has 16 residues. V lost 3 bases to trimming and J lost 0 bases, with 14 bases between them. Germline V CDR1 and CDR2: KGHSH, LQKENI.